This T cell receptor (beta chain) is drawn from a study of shared clonotypes between healthy human individuals. Details on this clone: What it binds is not known.

Each PCR replicate from the sorted subsets contained 150 to 250 ng DNA, which is about 30,000 T cell genomes. Repertoires were generated with immunoSEQ multiplex PCR, while TCRdb's copy carries only in-frame clones and drops some. The data hold millions of clones, with 95% observed a single time. The study, taken as a whole, reports: Of the naive CD4 clonotypes, around 4.7% were shared across several donors. Across subsets, estimated richness was generally greater for naive than for memory populations.

Sequencing used naive CD4+ T cells sorted from blood. Subset of the sample: CD45RA+ positively selected. The source is a man younger than 30 in good health.

The CDR3 DNA sequence: TGTGCCAGCAGTCTTACATACGAGCAGTACTTC. Protein: CASSLTYEQYF. The chain employs TRBV6-1 and TRBJ2-7; D is uncertain. Trimming pared 5 bases from V and 4 bases from J, leaving 6 bases between. Germline V gene lookup returns CDR1 MNHNS and CDR2 SASEGT. The CDR3 runs 11 residues.